This record looks at one T cell receptor beta chain sequence and its context. The sample comes from a study of blood T cell repertoires in COVID-19. Authors' data handling: Amplification with reference gene primers provided the estimates of nucleated cell counts. Assay used: immunoSEQ multiplex PCR; TCRdb lists only in-frame clones, some missing. Clone size and V and J calls were adopted from that table, with D and trimming inferred from the DNA. The sample lists hundreds of thousands of clones, around 85% occurring once. Germline CDR1 SGHTA, CDR2 FQGNSA. The V gene end was trimmed by 5 bases and the J gene end by 12 bases; junction bases not matched to a gene: 12. CDR3 length: 13 amino acids.

Material: peripheral blood. The V and J genes are TRBV7-2 and TRBJ1-2, with 7 positions matching TRBD1. This receptor was obtained from a woman under 30 with acute or convalescent COVID-19. The DNA of the CDR3 is TGTGCCAGCAGCCCTGTTGACAGGGAGGTTGACACCTTC. Protein: CASSPVDREVDTF.